One TCR beta chain is described in this entry. This clonotype was seen only once. It lacks a known antigen. The junction differs from germline at one of its ends, possibly a read error. CDR1 SQVTM and CDR2 ANQGSEA are derived from the germline V gene. The CDR3 sequence holds 14 residues, the cysteine and phenylalanine included. Of the read, only the CDR3 DNA is kept; its 42 bases are in frame from base 1. This specimen comes from a study of T cells in Graves' hyperthyroidism and ophthalmopathy (dated by TCRdb to about 2019). A note on the overall study: A discovery cohort of about a hundred patients, roughly 43 with Graves' ophthalmopathy and 57 with stable Graves' hyperthyroidism, was used to find distinguishing TCR V-J signatures. According to the paper, TCR Vbeta CDR3 sequencing was carried out on approximately 140 peripheral blood samples, which came from approximately 43 ophthalmopathy, around 75 hyperthyroidism and about 17 progressor patients. The study also compared thyroid tissue and blood T-cell repertoires from roughly six Graves' hyperthyroidism patients. Prospective prediction of ophthalmopathy was tested in an independent validation cohort of 18 to 20 hyperthyroidism patients and roughly 16 patients who later progressed to ophthalmopathy. The 90 to 100 discovery patients were randomly divided into training and test sets at a 7:3 ratio. After sampling, hyperthyroidism patients received methimazole starting at 30 mg daily, and ophthalmopathy patients received high-dose intravenous methylprednisolone. Paper-wide results and their limitations: No statistical method was used to fix the sample size in advance, and group allocation was not hidden from the investigators. In cross-validation, a model built on a 13 V-J signature told ophthalmopathy apart from stable hyperthyroidism with 85% to 90% sensitivity and roughly 82% specificity, and in testing the same model reached 80%/75%. Most expanded thyroid clonotypes (frequency above 0.001) were also detected in blood, suggesting blood repertoires may reflect thyroid immune responses. During validation, the model predicted progression to ophthalmopathy a median of approximately 6.5 months ahead of onset, with around 65% sensitivity and 72.22% specificity.

Amplification of TCR beta CDR3 regions was carried out from RNA transcripts. A first-round RT-PCR of the TCR CDR3 used the HTBI primer set with the Qiagen OneStep RT-PCR kit. Libraries were constructed in a second round of multiplex PCR, after which size selection and purification were performed. Paired-end sequencing of the libraries was performed with 100 bp reads on an Illumina HiSeq2000. In the source study's methods: Raw data were processed with SOAPnuke, discarding reads with adapters, uncalled bases, mean Phred below 15, or no exact constant-primer or identifier match. COPE v1.2.5 was used to merge the high-quality paired reads, and each unique nucleotide sequence was defined as a clonotype. MiTCR v1.1 was used to align clonotypes to the IMGT TRBV, TRBD and TRBJ reference segments. Analysis was restricted to V-J combinations with a frequency above 0.0001, which covered roughly 99% of repertoires. The TCS score was defined as F50 (clonal expansion) divided by E x V (chaos), with BLOSUM62-based TCRdist calculated between CDR3 peptides within each V-J. Welch's t-statistics and random forest reduced around 510 V-J features to 13, which were used in a naive Bayes classifier (R e1071). TCRdb trimmed public reads at Q25 via fastp, called clones via MiXCR and kept in-frame beta chains. Rows matching on CDR3 protein sequence are summarized as one entry with the most common DNA and genes. TCRdb's processing, not the authors', yielded these V and J calls. A total of roughly 580,000 distinct CDR3 sequences appear in this sample, just over 45% of them only once. The ten largest clones add up to about 7.9% of the sample.

A patient counted as having stable Graves' hyperthyroidism if no progression to ophthalmopathy occurred over 18 months of follow-up. Hyperthyroidism patients were newly diagnosed, with disease duration under 2 months, and aged 18 to 65 years. The study excluded patients with uncontrolled infections, other autoimmune diseases, pregnancy or lactation. Diagnoses were established on the basis of clinical symptoms, serum thyroxine and TRAb, thyroid ultrasound, and orbital computed tomography. Total RNA was extracted using Trizol reagent, and RNA quality was assessed on an Agilent 2100 Bioanalyzer. The source material was peripheral blood or thyroid tissue (not recorded which). The clonotype comes from a woman between 18 and 30 years old with Graves' hyperthyroidism. Donor details come from another sample of the same person, matched by shared clones. The receptor chain draws on TRBV29-1 and TRBJ2-7, and TRBD2 aligns with 9 junction nucleotides. The CDR3 loop reads CSVGTSGLSYEHYF. The sequence in DNA is TGCAGCGTTGGCACTAGCGGGCTCTCCTACGAGCATTACTTC.